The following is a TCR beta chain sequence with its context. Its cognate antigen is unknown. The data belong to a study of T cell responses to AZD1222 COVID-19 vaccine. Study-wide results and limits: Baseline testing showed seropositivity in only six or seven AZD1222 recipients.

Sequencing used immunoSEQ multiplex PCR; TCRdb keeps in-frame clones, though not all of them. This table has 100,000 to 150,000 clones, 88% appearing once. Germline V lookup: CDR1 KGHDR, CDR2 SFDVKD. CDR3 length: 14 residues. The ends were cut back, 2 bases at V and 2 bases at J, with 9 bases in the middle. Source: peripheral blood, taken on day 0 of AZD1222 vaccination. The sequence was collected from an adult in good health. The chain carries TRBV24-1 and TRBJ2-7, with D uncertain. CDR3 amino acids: CATSDSGRAYEQYF. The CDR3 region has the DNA TGTGCCACCAGTGATTCCGGACGCGCCTACGAGCAGTACTTC.